The sequence of this TCR beta chain was determined in a study of naive and memory T cell subsets. This clonotype was seen a handful of times. For blood and skin samples, reverse transcription used TCR alpha and beta constant primers. The SP2 primer and nested alpha and beta constant region primers amplified ligated cDNA in four rounds. TCRdb processed the 5' RACE reads anew with MiXCR; each CDR3 protein has one entry. Of more than 20,000 distinct CDR3 sequences in the sample, under 30% were seen once. Whole blood, about 2.5 ml, came from adult healthy volunteers. This CDR3 comprises 16 residues. V gave up 5 bases and J gave up 3 bases; unmatched junction bases: 13. Germline values: CDR1 SQVTM, CDR2 ANQGSEA.

The V and J genes are TRBV29-1 and TRBJ2-5, with 9 bases matching TRBD2. The source is a female donor in good health. The CDR3 sequence: CSVRHLGGGDKETQYF. Written as DNA, the CDR3 is TGCAGCGTTCGCCATTTGGGCGGGGGGGATAAAGAGACCCAGTACTTC.